The rows below give T cell receptor beta chains drawn from one sample of a study of cytomegalovirus exposure and HLA in healthy donors. Sequencing was performed with immunoSEQ multiplex PCR; in TCRdb, only in-frame clones are kept and a portion is missing. The sample lists about 110,000 clones, about 88% occurring once. Sequencing was carried out using PBMCs. Receptors originate from a woman between 18 and 29 years old in good health and CMV-seronegative. The CDR3 runs from the conserved cysteine through the conserved F or W. Fields, in order: V gene, clone size, J gene, D gene, CDR3 DNA, CDR3 protein. The D gene is left open where the match is weak. Clone size appears in some rows only: once, few, many, or a class for an expanded clone.

TRBV28	once	TRBJ1-2	-	TGTGCCAGCTTTCAGAAACCACATGGCTACACCTTC	CASFQKPHGYTF
TRBV27	-	TRBJ2-7	TRBD2	TGTGCCAGTACCCCCAGCGGACTAGCGGGAGATCGCTCCTACGAGCAGTACTTC	CASTPSGLAGDRSYEQYF
TRBV28	once	TRBJ2-7	TRBD2	TGTGCCAGCAGCCCGGAGCGCCTCGGGGGGTCGTCCTACGAGCAGTACTTC	CASSPERLGGSSYEQYF
TRBV28	once	TRBJ1-5	-	TGTGCCAGCAGTTCCTACGCGGGGGGGACGAGCAATCAGCCCCAGCATTTT	CASSSYAGGTSNQPQHF
TRBV6-1	once	TRBJ1-4	-	TGTGCCAGCACAGGGAGGGACGCTAATGAAAAACTGTTTTTT	CASTGRDANEKLFF
TRBV7-9	-	TRBJ2-1	-	TGTGCCAGCAGTCCTGGGGGGGTCGGGGGGCGCCAATATGAGCAGTTCTTC	CASSPGGVGGRQYEQFF
TRBV7-2	-	TRBJ1-2	-	TGTGCCAGCAGCTCGGGACTGACCTATGGCTACACCTTC	CASSSGLTYGYTF
TRBV27	-	TRBJ2-5	-	TGTGCCAGCAGTCCCCCGGGGCACAGGGTGGAGACCCAGTACTTC	CASSPPGHRVETQYF
TRBV19	-	TRBJ2-7	-	TGTGCCAGTAGTATCGGGACACTTCCCTCCTACGAGCAGTACTTC	CASSIGTLPSYEQYF
TRBV9	-	TRBJ2-7	-	TGTGCCAGCAGTGAGGGGGGGGGACACCGGTCCTACGAGCAGTACTTC	CASSEGGGHRSYEQYF
TRBV5-1	-	TRBJ2-5	-	TGCGCCAGCAGCTACGGACAGAATCCAGAGACCCAGTACTTC	CASSYGQNPETQYF
TRBV28	-	TRBJ2-1	TRBD2	TGTGCCAGCAGTTTATCTCGGCGGGGGATCTATGAGCAGTTCTTC	CASSLSRRGIYEQFF
TRBV9	-	TRBJ2-3	TRBD1	TGTGCCAGCAGCGTCGAGACAGGGGGCACAGATACGCAGTATTTT	CASSVETGGTDTQYF
TRBV2	few	TRBJ1-2	TRBD1	TGTGCCAGTGGCGGACAGGGAAACTATGGCTACACCTTC	CASGGQGNYGYTF
TRBV19	-	TRBJ2-4	-	TGTGCCAGTAGTGGTTCGGGGTATATCTCCAAAAACATTCAGTACTTC	CASSGSGYISKNIQYF
TRBV9	-	TRBJ2-7	-	TGTGCCAGCAGCAAGGCAGGTCACTACGAGCAGTACTTC	CASSKAGHYEQYF
TRBV6-5	-	TRBJ2-7	TRBD2	TGTGCCAGCCGCTACGGCGGGAGTTCCTACGAGCAGTACTTC	CASRYGGSSYEQYF
TRBV28	-	TRBJ2-7	-	TGTGCCAGCAGTTTAACTTCGGTCGGGCAGTACTTC	CASSLTSVGQYF
TRBV7-8	-	TRBJ1-3	TRBD1	TGTGCCAGCAGCCGGGACAGGGAGGGTGGAAACACCATATATTTT	CASSRDREGGNTIYF
TRBV2	few	TRBJ1-2	TRBD1	TGTGCCAGCAGTCCACAGGGGGCCGGTGGCTACACCTTC	CASSPQGAGGYTF
TRBV29-1	once	TRBJ2-3	TRBD2	TGCAGCGTACAGCCGGGACTAGCGGGGGGCACAGATACGCAGTATTTT	CSVQPGLAGGTDTQYF
TRBV4-1	-	TRBJ1-2	-	TGCGCCAGCAGCCAAGATTGGCAGGGCTACACCTTC	CASSQDWQGYTF
TRBV7-9	-	TRBJ2-1	-	TGTGCCAGCAGCCCGGGGAGCAATGAGCAGTTCTTC	CASSPGSNEQFF
TRBV9	-	TRBJ2-2	-	TGTGCCAGCAGCGTAGGGCTAGCCCCCACCGGGGAGCTGTTTTTT	CASSVGLAPTGELFF
TRBV6-5	-	TRBJ2-1	TRBD2	TGTGCCAGCAGTTTACTAGCGGGCTCCTACAATGAGCAGTTCTTC	CASSLLAGSYNEQFF
TRBV7-3	-	TRBJ2-7	TRBD2	TGTGCCAGCAGCAACCGAGAGCGGGAGGGGTCCCTGTACGAGCAGTACTTC	CASSNREREGSLYEQYF
TRBV27	once	TRBJ1-2	-	TGTGCCAGCAGTTTATCCCACAGGGATCCCTATGGCTACACCTTC	CASSLSHRDPYGYTF
TRBV5-1	-	TRBJ2-7	TRBD2	TGCGCCAGCAGCTTGGACACCGGGACTAGCTCCTACGAGCAGTACTTC	CASSLDTGTSSYEQYF